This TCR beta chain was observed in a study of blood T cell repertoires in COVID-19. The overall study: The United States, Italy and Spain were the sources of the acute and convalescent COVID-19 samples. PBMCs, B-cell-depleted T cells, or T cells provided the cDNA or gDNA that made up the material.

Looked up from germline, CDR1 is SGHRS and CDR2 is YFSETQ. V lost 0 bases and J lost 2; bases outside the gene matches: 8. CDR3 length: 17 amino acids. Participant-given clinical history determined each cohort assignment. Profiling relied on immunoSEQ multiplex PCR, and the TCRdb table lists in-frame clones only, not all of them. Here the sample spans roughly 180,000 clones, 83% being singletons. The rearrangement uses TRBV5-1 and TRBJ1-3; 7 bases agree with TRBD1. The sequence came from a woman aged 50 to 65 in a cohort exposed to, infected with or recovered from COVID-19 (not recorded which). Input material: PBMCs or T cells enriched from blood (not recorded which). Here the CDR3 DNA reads TGCGCCAGCAGCTTGGCCCCCAGGACAGGACCTGGAAACACCATATATTTT. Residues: CASSLAPRTGPGNTIYF.